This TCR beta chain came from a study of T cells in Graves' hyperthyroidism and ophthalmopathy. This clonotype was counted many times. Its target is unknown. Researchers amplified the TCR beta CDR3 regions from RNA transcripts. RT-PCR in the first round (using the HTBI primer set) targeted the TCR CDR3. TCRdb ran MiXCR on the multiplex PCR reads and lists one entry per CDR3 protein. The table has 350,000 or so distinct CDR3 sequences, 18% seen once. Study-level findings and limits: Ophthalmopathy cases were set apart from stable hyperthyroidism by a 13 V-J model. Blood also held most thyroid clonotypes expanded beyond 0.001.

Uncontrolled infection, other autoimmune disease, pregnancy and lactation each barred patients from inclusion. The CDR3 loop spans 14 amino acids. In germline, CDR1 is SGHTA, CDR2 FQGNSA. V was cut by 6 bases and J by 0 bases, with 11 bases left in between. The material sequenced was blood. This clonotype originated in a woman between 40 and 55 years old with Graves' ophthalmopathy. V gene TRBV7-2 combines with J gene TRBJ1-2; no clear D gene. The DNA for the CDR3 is TGTGCCAGCAGAGCAGCGGGTGCTAACTATGGCTACACCTTC. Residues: CASRAAGANYGYTF. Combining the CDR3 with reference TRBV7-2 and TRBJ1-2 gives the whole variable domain GAGVSQSPSNKVTEKGKDVELRCDPISGHTALYWYRQSLGQGLEFLIYFQGNSAPDKSGLPSDRFSAERTGGSVSTLTIQRTQQEDSAVYLCASRAAGANYGYTFGSGTRLTVV.